Below are 4 T cell receptor beta chains sequenced from a single sample in a study of cytomegalovirus exposure and HLA in healthy donors. This PCR relied on a set of 60 Vbeta primers and 13 Jbeta primers. Some clones are missing from TCRdb's copy, which holds only in-frame ones; the method was immunoSEQ multiplex PCR. The listing contains about 120,000 clones. Sequenced material: PBMCs. The receptors were sampled from a man between 18 and 29 years old in good health and CMV-seronegative.

The V gene is TRBV5-1, the J gene TRBJ1-1; D is perhaps TRBD1 (5 bases). Germline values: CDR1 SGHRS, CDR2 YFSETQ. The CDR3 sequence is 14 residues long. The germline V and J ends were trimmed by 4 bases and 4 bases, with 14 bases remaining between them. CDR3 DNA: TGCGCCAGCAGCCCAAGGGGATCTGGCACTGAAGCTTTCTTT. Amino acid sequence: CASSPRGSGTEAFF.

V gene TRBV27 combines with J gene TRBJ2-7; D is perhaps TRBD1 (6 bases). Trimming shortened V by 2 bases and J by 4 bases, and 18 bases separated the two germline ends. The germline CDR1 and CDR2 sequences are MNHEY and SMNVEV (reference sequence). The length of the CDR3 is 16 residues. The CDR3 sequence is CASSLRLEGHPYEQYF. The CDR3 DNA reads TGTGCCAGCAGTTTACGGCTTGAGGGACACCCATACGAGCAGTACTTC.

The chain couples TRBV6-6 to TRBJ1-5, with 7 bases lining up with TRBD1. The germline V gene encodes CDR1 MNHNY and CDR2 SVGAGI (reference sequence). The CDR3 is 15 amino acids. The junction had 6 bases not matched to a gene; V was cut back by 0 bases and J by 7 bases. In DNA, the CDR3 is TGTGCCAGCAGTTACTCCCCCACAGGGGTCCAGCCCCAGCATTTT. Its protein is CASSYSPTGVQPQHF.

V is TRBV27 and J is TRBJ2-2; D gene ambiguous. There are 12 residues in the CDR3. V dropped 7 bases and J dropped 6 bases, with 9 bases sitting between them. Germline CDR1 reads MNHEY; CDR2 reads SMNVEV (reference sequence). The CDR3 reads CASTRLPGELFF. As DNA, the CDR3 is TGTGCCAGCACCAGGCTTCCCGGGGAGCTGTTTTTT.